This is a list of T cell receptor beta chains from one sample in a study of CD8 T cells in ankylosing spondylitis. TCRdb independently ran MiXCR on the 5' RACE reads; one entry per CDR3 protein. The sample lists under 850,000 distinct CDR3 sequences; about 20% were seen once. Sequenced input: blood, either unsorted or a sorted T cell fraction (not recorded which). The receptors come from a male donor with ankylosing spondylitis. Both conserved end residues are part of each CDR3. D genes are given only for firm matches. Size tells how often a clone was seen (once, few, many) or the class of an expanded clone, and some rows leave it out.

>TRBJ2-7|.|many|TRBV5-5
CASSLGVDISYEQYF
TGTGCCAGCAGCTTGGGAGTTGACATCTCCTACGAGCAGTACTTC
>TRBJ1-2|.|few|TRBV18
CASSPFIYREIDYGYTF
TGTGCCAGCTCACCGTTCATTTACAGGGAGATCGACTATGGCTACACCTTC
>TRBJ1-1|TRBD1|.|TRBV5-6
CASSPGTGRNTEAFF
TGTGCCAGCAGCCCGGGGACAGGGCGGAACACTGAAGCTTTCTTT
>TRBJ2-7|.|.|TRBV28
CASRISDGYEQYF
TGTGCCAGCAGGATATCGGACGGGTACGAGCAGTACTTC
>TRBJ2-7|.|few|TRBV7-2
CASSAQGYNEQYF
TGTGCCAGCAGCGCTCAGGGTTACAACGAGCAGTACTTC
>TRBJ1-1|TRBD1|.|TRBV28
CASRPTGQMNTEAFF
TGTGCCAGCAGACCGACAGGGCAGATGAACACTGAAGCTTTCTTT
>TRBJ2-7|TRBD2|.|TRBV20-1
CSARDEGLAYSYEQYF
TGCAGTGCTAGAGATGAGGGACTAGCGTACTCCTACGAGCAGTACTTC
>TRBJ1-1|.|.|TRBV4-2
CASSQDKNTEAFF
TGTGCCAGCAGCCAAGACAAGAACACTGAAGCTTTCTTT
>TRBJ2-5|TRBD2|.|TRBV7-2
CASSSRSGGGETQYF
TGTGCCAGCAGCTCTAGGTCGGGGGGGGGAGAGACCCAGTACTTC
>TRBJ2-7|TRBD1|few|TRBV7-9
CASSLTGIVDEQYF
TGTGCCAGCAGCTTGACAGGGATCGTCGACGAGCAGTACTTC
>TRBJ1-1|.|.|TRBV2
CASSEEGILNTEAFF
TGTGCCAGCAGTGAGGAAGGGATCCTGAACACTGAAGCTTTCTTT
>TRBJ1-6|.|few|TRBV30
CAWSTDYYNSPLHF
TGTGCCTGGAGTACGGACTACTATAATTCACCCCTCCACTTT
>TRBJ2-1|TRBD2|many|TRBV10-3
CAITPGTSGYNEQFF
TGTGCCATCACCCCCGGGACTAGCGGGTACAATGAGCAGTTCTTC
>TRBJ2-2|.|.|TRBV12-3/TRBV12-4
CASSSFWPGELFF
TGTGCCAGCAGTTCGTTTTGGCCGGGGGAGCTGTTTTTT
>TRBJ2-3|TRBD2|.|TRBV4-2
CASSQDHPREEYTQYF
TGTGCCAGCAGCCAAGATCACCCGCGGGAGGAATATACGCAGTATTTT
>TRBJ2-7|.|.|TRBV9
CASSVDLMGKQYF
TGTGCCAGCAGCGTAGATCTGATGGGTAAGCAGTACTTC
>TRBJ2-3|TRBD2|.|TRBV4-1
CASTWVVAGVGSDTQYF
TGCGCCAGCACCTGGGTAGTAGCGGGAGTGGGCTCAGATACGCAGTATTTT
>TRBJ2-3|.|many|TRBV12-3/TRBV12-4
CASSADPLDTQYF
TGTGCCAGCAGTGCTGACCCGCTGGATACGCAGTATTTT
>TRBJ1-1|.|.|TRBV2
CASSGDSTEAFF
TGTGCCAGCAGCGGAGACAGCACTGAAGCTTTCTTT
>TRBJ1-5|TRBD1|.|TRBV6-1
CASSDPGQYQPQHF
TGTGCCAGCAGTGACCCGGGACAGTATCAGCCCCAGCATTTT
>TRBJ1-1|.|few|TRBV6-1
CASSPRQESTEAFF
TGTGCCAGCAGTCCCCGGCAGGAGTCCACTGAAGCTTTCTTT
>TRBJ2-5|.|many|TRBV12-3/TRBV12-4
CASSFWGGETQYF
TGTGCCAGCAGTTTCTGGGGAGGAGAGACCCAGTACTTC
>TRBJ1-5|TRBD1|many|TRBV4-1
CASSQTGQGDQPQHF
TGCGCCAGCAGCCAAACCGGACAGGGCGATCAGCCCCAGCATTTT
>TRBJ2-6|.|few|TRBV12-3/TRBV12-4
CASSWPEGSGANVLTF
TGTGCCAGCAGCTGGCCCGAGGGCTCTGGGGCCAACGTCCTGACTTTC
>TRBJ2-7|.|.|TRBV27
CASSQTAAYEQYF
TGTGCCAGCAGCCAGACAGCTGCCTACGAGCAGTACTTC
>TRBJ1-1|.|few|TRBV5-1
CASSSHKAVARNTEAFF
TGCGCCAGCAGCTCCCATAAGGCCGTAGCTCGGAACACTGAAGCTTTCTTT
>TRBJ1-5|.|few|TRBV6-2/TRBV6-3
CASRSEGVDQPQHF
TGTGCCAGCCGTTCGGAGGGGGTCGATCAGCCCCAGCATTTT
>TRBJ1-1|.|.|TRBV20-1
CSARRGDRTAFF
TGCAGTGCTAGACGCGGAGACCGGACGGCTTTCTTT
>TRBJ2-7|.|many|TRBV20-1
CSASLSSYEQYF
TGCAGTGCTAGCCTCTCCTCCTACGAGCAGTACTTC
>TRBJ2-7|.|few|TRBV29-1
CSAEDPTHDYEQYF
TGCAGCGCCGAAGACCCAACTCACGACTACGAGCAGTACTTC
>TRBJ1-1|TRBD1|few|TRBV10-3
CAISPDRGSMNTEAFF
TGTGCCATCTCCCCGGACAGGGGCTCTATGAACACTGAAGCTTTCTTT
>TRBJ1-5|.|.|TRBV6-1
CASRQNDGNQPQHF
TGTGCCAGCAGACAAAACGACGGTAATCAGCCCCAGCATTTT
>TRBJ1-6|.|.|TRBV7-9
CASSLVQGNSPLHF
TGTGCCAGCAGCTTAGTACAGGGCAATTCACCCCTCCACTTT
>TRBJ2-1|TRBD2|few|TRBV20-1
CSGTSGRVAYNEQFF
TGCAGTGGGACTAGCGGGAGAGTAGCCTACAATGAGCAGTTCTTC
>TRBJ2-3|.|.|TRBV4-1
CASSPRVQPSTDTQYF
TGCGCCAGCAGCCCCCGAGTGCAGCCTAGCACAGATACGCAGTATTTT
>TRBJ1-4|.|.|TRBV5-1
CASSLGPATNEKLFF
TGCGCCAGCAGCTTGGGTCCGGCAACTAATGAAAAACTGTTTTTT
>TRBJ2-5|.|.|TRBV9
CASSGVRRETQYF
TGTGCCAGCAGCGGAGTTCGAAGAGAGACCCAGTACTTC
>TRBJ2-7|TRBD2|few|TRBV20-1
CSARARGGLAGGSSYEQYF
TGCAGTGCCAGGGCCAGAGGGGGACTAGCGGGGGGAAGCTCCTACGAGCAGTACTTC
>TRBJ2-3|.|.|TRBV20-1
CSAVGRSGTDTQYF
TGCAGTGCTGTAGGTCGTAGCGGCACAGATACGCAGTATTTT
>TRBJ1-1|.|many|TRBV13
CASSWRTAGEAFF
TGTGCCAGCAGCTGGCGGACAGCCGGTGAAGCTTTCTTT
>TRBJ2-3|TRBD2|few|TRBV7-2
CASRTPGLSTDTQYF
TGTGCCAGCAGGACTCCGGGACTAAGCACAGATACGCAGTATTTT
>TRBJ2-5|TRBD2|many|TRBV20-1
CSARRLAGGDFETQYF
TGCAGTGCTCGACGACTAGCGGGAGGGGATTTTGAGACCCAGTACTTC
>TRBJ1-1|.|.|TRBV7-9
CASSLAGVIF
TGTGCCAGCAGCTTAGCTGGGGTGATCTTT
>TRBJ1-1|.|.|TRBV6-1
CASSTQGNPEAFF
TGTGCCAGCAGTACCCAGGGAAACCCTGAAGCTTTCTTT
>TRBJ2-1|TRBD1|.|TRBV18
CASSPYGTGSDEQFF
TGTGCCAGCTCACCATACGGGACAGGGTCGGATGAGCAGTTCTTC